Listed below are T cell receptor beta chains from one sample, sequenced in a study of blood T cell dynamics during melanoma immunotherapy. Some clones are missing from TCRdb's copy, which holds only in-frame ones; the method was immunoSEQ multiplex PCR. The sample has some 10,000 clones, approximately 87% seen once; the top ten hold about 6.9%. The sequencing used blood, collected from a patient treated with checkpoint blockade. Source of these receptors: a human donor with melanoma. CDR3s include the opening cysteine and the closing phenylalanine or tryptophan. D genes are given only for firm matches. Clone size is given for some rows only: seen once, a few or many times, or a class if the clone is expanded.

clone_size	d_call	v_call	j_call	cdr3_nt	cdr3_aa
.	.	TRBV7-9	TRBJ2-3	TGTGCCAGCAGCTTAACGACCCACACAGATACGCAGTATTTT	CASSLTTHTDTQYF
once	.	TRBV6-5	TRBJ1-1	TGTGCCAGCGCATTCGGAGGCTCGCAGACTGAAGCTTTCTTT	CASAFGGSQTEAFF
.	.	TRBV6-6	TRBJ2-1	TGTGCCAGCAGCCCCGGGACCCTCAATGAGCAGTTCTTC	CASSPGTLNEQFF
.	TRBD2	TRBV10-2	TRBJ2-5	TGCGCCAGCAGTAGCGGGGGGGCCCAAGAGACCCAGTACTTC	CASSSGGAQETQYF
.	TRBD1	TRBV7-2	TRBJ1-2	TGTGCCAGCAGCTCTAGGGGGACAGGGCTCGAAGCTAACTATGGCTACACCTTC	CASSSRGTGLEANYGYTF
.	TRBD1	TRBV4-3	TRBJ1-2	TGCGCCAGCAGCCTCCGGACAGGGGGCACGTTGGGCTACACCTTC	CASSLRTGGTLGYTF
.	.	TRBV6-1	TRBJ2-6	TGTGCCAGCACGACAGAGCCCTCTGGGGCCAACGTCCTGACTTTC	CASTTEPSGANVLTF
.	.	TRBV6-5	TRBJ1-1	TGTGCCAGCAACGAACGCGGGTTATCGAACACTGAAGCTTTCTTT	CASNERGLSNTEAFF
.	TRBD2	TRBV5-4	TRBJ2-2	TGTGCCAGCAGCACTACTAGCGGGATGATCGGGGAGCTGTTTTTT	CASSTTSGMIGELFF
.	TRBD1	TRBV30	TRBJ1-2	TGTGCCTGGAGAAGACAGGGAACCTATGGCTACACCTTC	CAWRRQGTYGYTF
.	.	TRBV11-2	TRBJ1-1	TGTGCCAGCACTCCAGGGTACGCTGAAGCTTTCTTT	CASTPGYAEAFF
.	.	TRBV6-1	TRBJ2-5	TGTGCCAGCAGTGAAGGGACTCCCCAAGAGACCCAGTACTTC	CASSEGTPQETQYF
.	TRBD1	TRBV9	TRBJ1-6	TGTGCCAGCAGTCTAACCGGGACAGGTAATTCACCCCTCCACTTT	CASSLTGTGNSPLHF
.	.	TRBV2	TRBJ1-6	TGTGCCAGCAGTCTCCCCCGTTCACCCCTCCACTTT	CASSLPRSPLHF
.	TRBD2	TRBV11-2	TRBJ2-3	TGTGCCAGCAGCTTCTCTAGCGGGGGGGGGACAGATACGCAGTATTTT	CASSFSSGGGTDTQYF
.	.	TRBV5-1	TRBJ2-3	TGCGCCAGCAGCTCATACAGGGAGAGCACAGATACGCAGTATTTT	CASSSYRESTDTQYF
.	TRBD1	TRBV2	TRBJ2-2	TGTGCCAGCAGCGCGCCGGGACAGGGAAACACCGGGGAGCTGTTTTTT	CASSAPGQGNTGELFF
.	.	TRBV2	TRBJ1-4	TGTGCCAGCAGGGTCCAGGGAAGCGGTGAAAAACTGTTTTTT	CASRVQGSGEKLFF
.	.	TRBV29-1	TRBJ1-1	TGCAGCGTTGGTCTAGGCCTAGCGGACACTGAAGCTTTCTTT	CSVGLGLADTEAFF
.	.	TRBV6-1	TRBJ1-6	TGTGCCAGCAGTGAACGGCAGGGGAATTCACCCCTCCACTTT	CASSERQGNSPLHF
few	.	TRBV5-1	TRBJ2-5	TGCGCCAGCAGCTTGGCCGAAGGGGCCCAGTACTTC	CASSLAEGAQYF
.	TRBD2	TRBV5-1	TRBJ2-5	TGCGCCAGCAGCCTTAGCGGGGGGGCCGGGGAGACCCAGTACTTC	CASSLSGGAGETQYF
.	.	TRBV19	TRBJ2-3	TGTGCCAGTAGTATCGGACAGTACCCCACAGATACGCAGTATTTT	CASSIGQYPTDTQYF
.	TRBD2	TRBV29-1	TRBJ2-3	TGCAGCGTTGAAGGTGGTAGGCGGGGGGGCCGCACAGATACGCAGTATTTT	CSVEGGRRGGRTDTQYF
.	.	TRBV19	TRBJ2-6	TGTGCCAGTAGTATAGAGGGGGCTGGGGCCAACGTCCCGACTTTC	CASSIEGAGANVPTF
once	TRBD1	TRBV6-6	TRBJ1-3	TGTGCCAGCGGAGGGGACAGGGCTGGAAACACCATATATTTT	CASGGDRAGNTIYF
.	.	TRBV4-3	TRBJ2-3	TGCGCCAGCAGCCAAGCCTCTAGCACAGATACGCAGTATTTT	CASSQASSTDTQYF
.	.	TRBV2	TRBJ2-1	TGTGCCAGCAGCCTGACAGGTTACAATGAGCAGTTCTTC	CASSLTGYNEQFF
once	.	TRBV7-9	TRBJ1-1	TGTGCCAGCAGCTCTCTATTACAGGGACCCACTGAAGCTTTCTTT	CASSSLLQGPTEAFF
once	.	TRBV9	TRBJ1-1	TGTGCCAGCAGCTTCTCAGGGAATGGGAACACTGAAGCTTTCTTT	CASSFSGNGNTEAFF
.	TRBD1	TRBV7-9	TRBJ2-2	TGTGCCAGCAGCGGAGTGGGACAGACCGGGGAGCTGTTTTTT	CASSGVGQTGELFF
.	.	TRBV4-3	TRBJ2-1	TGCGCCAGCAGCCGAGGACGGGACAATTACAATGAGCAGTTCTTC	CASSRGRDNYNEQFF
.	.	TRBV6-1	TRBJ1-5	TGTGCCAGCAGTGAAGCTGCTGGCCCCAGGGATTACTTTCAGCCCCAGCATTTT	CASSEAAGPRDYFQPQHF
.	.	TRBV2	TRBJ1-1	TGTGCCAGCAGTCGTCAGGGCGAAGGGACTGAAGCTTTCTTT	CASSRQGEGTEAFF
.	.	TRBV5-6	TRBJ2-4	TGTGCCAGCAGCAATGGGAACATTCAGTACTTC	CASSNGNIQYF